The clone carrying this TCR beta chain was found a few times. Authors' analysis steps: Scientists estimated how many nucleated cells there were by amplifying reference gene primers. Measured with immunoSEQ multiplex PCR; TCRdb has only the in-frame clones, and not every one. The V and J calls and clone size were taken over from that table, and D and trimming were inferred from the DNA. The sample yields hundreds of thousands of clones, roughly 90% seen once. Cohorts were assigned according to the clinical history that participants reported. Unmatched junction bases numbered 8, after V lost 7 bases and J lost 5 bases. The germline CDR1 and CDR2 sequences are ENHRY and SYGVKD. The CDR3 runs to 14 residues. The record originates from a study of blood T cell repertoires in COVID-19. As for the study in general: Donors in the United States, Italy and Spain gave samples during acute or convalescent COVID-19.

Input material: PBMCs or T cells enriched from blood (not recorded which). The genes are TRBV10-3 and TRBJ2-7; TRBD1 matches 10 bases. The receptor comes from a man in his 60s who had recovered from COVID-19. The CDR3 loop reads CAIKVGTGDNEQYF. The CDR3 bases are TGTGCCATCAAGGTCGGGACAGGGGATAACGAGCAGTACTTC.